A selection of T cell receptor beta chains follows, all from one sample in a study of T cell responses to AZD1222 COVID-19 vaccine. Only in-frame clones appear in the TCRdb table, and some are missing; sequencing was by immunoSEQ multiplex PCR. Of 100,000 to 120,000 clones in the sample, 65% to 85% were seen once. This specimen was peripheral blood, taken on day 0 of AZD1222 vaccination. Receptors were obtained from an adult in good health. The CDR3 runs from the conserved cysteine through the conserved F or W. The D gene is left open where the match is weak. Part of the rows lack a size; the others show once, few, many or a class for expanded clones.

CASSLQGAKGEKLFF | TGTGCCAGCAGCCTCCAGGGGGCGAAAGGTGAAAAACTGTTTTTT | NA | TRBD1 | TRBJ1-4 | TRBV3-1/TRBV3-2
CASSPGQGAMAANTGELFF | TGTGCCAGCTCACCAGGTCAGGGGGCGATGGCCGCGAACACCGGGGAGCTGTTTTTT | NA | TRBD1 | TRBJ2-2 | TRBV18
CAISEISGGRYGYTF | TGTGCCATCAGTGAGATATCGGGGGGGCGCTATGGCTACACCTTC | few | NA | TRBJ1-2 | TRBV10-3
CASNNRAGYGYTF | TGTGCCAGCAATAACCGCGCGGGGTATGGCTACACCTTC | NA | NA | TRBJ1-2 | TRBV6-5
CASSLGGQGVQPQHF | TGTGCCAGCAGCTTAGGGGGACAGGGAGTTCAGCCCCAGCATTTT | NA | TRBD1 | TRBJ1-5 | TRBV7-2
CASKNRVESGELFF | TGTGCCAGCAAGAACAGGGTTGAATCCGGGGAGCTGTTTTTT | once | NA | TRBJ2-2 | TRBV6-5
CAISPNSDTQYF | TGTGCCATCAGCCCCAATTCAGATACGCAGTATTTT | NA | NA | TRBJ2-3 | TRBV10-3
CASSLQTGSNYGYTF | TGCGCCAGCAGCCTTCAGACAGGGTCTAACTATGGCTACACCTTC | NA | TRBD1 | TRBJ1-2 | TRBV4-3
CASSQVFGEKLFF | TGCGCCAGCAGCCAAGTGTTCGGTGAAAAACTGTTTTTT | NA | NA | TRBJ1-4 | TRBV4-3
CATSREVATNEKLFF | TGTGCCACCAGCAGGGAGGTTGCAACTAATGAAAAACTGTTTTTT | NA | NA | TRBJ1-4 | TRBV15
CASSQAYTDTQYF | TGTGCCAGCAGCCAGGCGTACACAGATACGCAGTATTTT | NA | NA | TRBJ2-3 | TRBV3-1/TRBV3-2
CASRRDSMNTEAFF | TGTGCCAGTAGGAGGGACAGCATGAACACTGAAGCTTTCTTT | NA | TRBD1 | TRBJ1-1 | TRBV19
CASSLLAGDTEAFF | TGTGCCAGCTCCTTACTAGCCGGGGACACTGAAGCTTTCTTT | NA | NA | TRBJ1-1 | TRBV6-6
CASRQGPNTGELFF | TGCGCCAGCAGGCAGGGGCCGAACACCGGGGAGCTGTTTTTT | NA | NA | TRBJ2-2 | TRBV10-2
CASSLEGAGNQPQHF | TGCGCCAGCAGCTTAGAGGGGGCTGGCAATCAGCCCCAGCATTTT | NA | TRBD1 | TRBJ1-5 | TRBV5-1
CASSISGGAQNTEAFF | TGTGCCAGCAGCATCAGTGGGGGGGCTCAGAACACTGAAGCTTTCTTT | NA | NA | TRBJ1-1 | TRBV7-2
CASSIRGTVRMNTEAFF | TGTGCCAGTAGTATTAGGGGGACGGTAAGAATGAACACTGAAGCTTTCTTT | NA | NA | TRBJ1-1 | TRBV19
CASSPGLEKSNEQFF | TGTGCCAGCTCACCTGGACTAGAAAAGTCCAATGAGCAGTTCTTC | NA | TRBD2 | TRBJ2-1 | TRBV18
CASSQVSRTVGNTIYF | TGCGCCAGCAGCCAAGTCTCGAGGACCGTTGGAAACACCATATATTTT | NA | NA | TRBJ1-3 | TRBV4-1
CASSPGDGANYGYTF | TGCGCCAGCAGCCCCGGCGACGGAGCTAACTATGGCTACACCTTC | NA | NA | TRBJ1-2 | TRBV5-1
CASSLAIAGGTDTQYF | TGTGCCAGCAGCTTAGCTATAGCGGGAGGTACAGATACGCAGTATTTT | once | TRBD2 | TRBJ2-3 | TRBV7-2
CASSLEGVRTEAFF | TGTGCCAGCAGCTTAGAAGGGGTACGCACTGAAGCTTTCTTT | NA | NA | TRBJ1-1 | TRBV7-8
CASSPSWTSGRALAKNIQYF | TGTGCCAGCAGCCCGTCATGGACTAGCGGGAGGGCCCTCGCCAAAAACATTCAGTACTTC | NA | TRBD2 | TRBJ2-4 | TRBV3-1/TRBV3-2
CASTTSGTGSVEQFF | TGTGCCAGCACCACCTCCGGGACAGGGTCCGTTGAGCAGTTCTTC | NA | TRBD1 | TRBJ2-1 | TRBV28
CASSIGRGSYEQYF | TGTGCCAGTAGTATCGGACGCGGTTCCTACGAGCAGTACTTC | few | NA | TRBJ2-7 | TRBV19
CASRTTGGGGYTF | TGTGCCAGCAGAACCACCGGAGGGGGAGGCTACACCTTC | NA | NA | TRBJ1-2 | TRBV27
CASSETGVTEAFF | TGTGCCAGCAGCGAGACAGGGGTCACTGAAGCTTTCTTT | once | TRBD1 | TRBJ1-1 | TRBV5-6
CAWSVLREGTQYF | TGTGCCTGGAGTGTACTCAGAGAAGGGACCCAGTACTTC | NA | NA | TRBJ2-5 | TRBV30
CASSSPNSRVTSGYTF | TGTGCCAGCAGCTCGCCAAACTCACGGGTTACTAGTGGCTACACCTTC | NA | NA | TRBJ1-2 | TRBV7-9
CASSVAAGNDVSGNTIYF | TGTGCCAGCAGCGTAGCGGCAGGGAATGACGTCTCTGGAAACACCATATATTTT | once | NA | TRBJ1-3 | TRBV9
CATRLAGDSEQFF | TGCGCCACCAGACTAGCGGGGGACAGTGAGCAGTTCTTC | NA | TRBD2 | TRBJ2-1 | TRBV10-2
CATSTQGFEAFF | TGTGCCACCAGCACGCAAGGGTTTGAAGCTTTCTTT | NA | NA | TRBJ1-1 | TRBV15
CASSPRPSGDTQYF | TGTGCCAGCAGTCCTCGCCCCTCCGGAGATACGCAGTATTTT | NA | NA | TRBJ2-3 | TRBV28
CASSGSGGRNKGEAFF | TGTGCCAGCTCAGGGTCAGGGGGGCGCAATAAAGGTGAAGCTTTCTTT | NA | TRBD1 | TRBJ1-1 | TRBV18
CASSSRQSMNTEAFF | TGTGCCAGCTCATCTAGACAGAGCATGAACACTGAAGCTTTCTTT | NA | NA | TRBJ1-1 | TRBV18
CASSQGRRNPYEQYF | TGTGCCAGCAGCCAGGGGCGACGGAACCCTTACGAGCAGTACTTC | NA | NA | TRBJ2-7 | TRBV5-6
CASSLGSHGYTF | TGTGCCAGCAGTTTAGGATCGCATGGCTACACCTTC | NA | NA | TRBJ1-2 | TRBV28
CASSLVGLSTDTQYF | TGTGCCAGCAGCTTAGTAGGGTTAAGCACAGATACGCAGTATTTT | NA | NA | TRBJ2-3 | TRBV11-2
CASSQQGYNEQFF | TGTGCCAGCAGCCAACAGGGGTACAATGAGCAGTTCTTC | NA | TRBD1 | TRBJ2-1 | TRBV7-8
CSASKGGGNTIYF | TGCAGTGCTAGTAAAGGGGGCGGAAACACCATATATTTT | once | TRBD1 | TRBJ1-3 | TRBV20-1
CASSNHFYSYNEQFF | TGTGCCAGCAGCAATCACTTCTACTCCTACAATGAGCAGTTCTTC | NA | NA | TRBJ2-1 | TRBV21-1
CASSQEGAGGYTF | TGTGCCAGCAGCCAAGAAGGGGCGGGTGGCTACACCTTC | few | NA | TRBJ1-2 | TRBV3-1/TRBV3-2
CATSEPGTGAETQYF | TGTGCCACCAGTGAACCCGGGACAGGGGCAGAGACCCAGTACTTC | NA | TRBD1 | TRBJ2-5 | TRBV24-1
CASSESRGPTYEQYF | TGTGCCAGCAGTGAATCACGGGGGCCTACCTACGAGCAGTACTTC | NA | NA | TRBJ2-7 | TRBV2
CASSIVQGGYSNQPQHF | TGTGCCAGTAGTATAGTACAGGGCGGGTATAGCAATCAGCCCCAGCATTTT | NA | NA | TRBJ1-5 | TRBV19
CASSYVIWGTEAFF | TGTGCCAGCAGCTATGTAATTTGGGGCACTGAAGCTTTCTTT | NA | NA | TRBJ1-1 | TRBV11-2
CASSYPGAQVTQYF | TGTGCCAGTAGTTACCCGGGGGCCCAGGTGACCCAGTACTTC | NA | NA | TRBJ2-5 | TRBV19
CASSLEAGRGGYEQYF | TGTGCCAGCAGCTTGGAAGCAGGCCGGGGAGGCTACGAGCAGTACTTC | NA | NA | TRBJ2-7 | TRBV5-4
CASSQVGQVTEAFF | TGTGCCAGCAGCCAAGTCGGACAGGTGACTGAAGCTTTCTTT | NA | TRBD1 | TRBJ1-1 | TRBV3-1/TRBV3-2
CASSQGTVEVTEAFF | TGCGCCAGCAGCCAAGGGACGGTAGAGGTCACTGAAGCTTTCTTT | NA | NA | TRBJ1-1 | TRBV4-3
CASSARISYEQYF | TGTGCCAGCAGTGCTCGCATCTCCTACGAGCAGTACTTC | NA | NA | TRBJ2-7 | TRBV27